This TCR beta chain was sequenced for a study of T cell responses to AZD1222 COVID-19 vaccine (dated by TCRdb to the early 2020s). For the wider study: Because spike-specific TCR depth and breadth did not differ between the two schedules, AZD1222 recipients who got a second dose at roughly 4 weeks were pooled with those who got a second dose at roughly 12 weeks. Trial participants were enrolled by age into 18-55, 56-69 and 70-plus year subgroups, with around 140, 26 and 57 TCR-sequenced participants respectively. TCR sequencing was performed for 230 to 250 trial participants, of whom 207 were given two doses of AZD1222 and some 26 were given two doses of MenACWY control vaccine.

What the work shows at the level of the full study, not this receptor alone: Most participants were white British and females outnumbered males, and the authors suggested that clonal diversity may have been underestimated. Epitopes outside the regions mutated in the B.1.351 and B.1.1.7 variants were reportedly recognized by nearly half of the unique spike-specific TCRs. A significant rise in spike-specific TCR breadth and depth was observed after two AZD1222 doses relative to day 0 and relative to MenACWY recipients. The 56-69-year group was small, and its depth increase did not reach significance, likely because of low power. Conclusions about previously exposed vaccinees are limited because only six or seven AZD1222 recipients were SARS-CoV-2 seropositive at baseline. Vaccine-associated CD4 TCRs spanned the whole spike protein, with dominant responses in regions 160-218 and 743-854. Because no day 14 peak-response samples were available, repertoires were characterized only after the peak T cell response.

The CDR3 regions of human TCRbeta chains were analyzed by immunosequencing. For the original study's pipeline: TCRs in the repertoires were matched against a reference library of SARS-CoV-2-specific TCRs that had been generated with the MIRA antigen-specificity platform. Breadth meant the fraction of unique TCRs that were SARS-CoV-2-associated, whereas depth meant the fraction of total T cells that were SARS-CoV-2-associated. Each spike-specific TCR was assigned to its reactive spike region and to a CD4 or CD8 class using the MIRA data. Log10-transformed breadth and depth values were compared by one-way ANOVA with Sidak's multiple comparisons tests. TCRdb retrieved this table from immuneACCESS and kept in-frame rearrangements only. Not all clones are present; in checked studies, unresolved V genes account for under half, and no reason is known for the remainder. V, J and clone size are those of that table, while D and trimming were read from the DNA. This sample gives 45,000 to 60,000 clones in total; approximately 83% of them show up just once. The top ten clones comprise roughly 17% of the sample.

V drops 5 bases and J drops 6 bases, leaving 14 bases in between. Counted from cysteine to phenylalanine, this CDR3 has 13 amino acids. Only the CDR3 part of the read is kept: 39 bases, read in frame from the first base. Looking up the germline V gene yields CDR1 SQVTM and CDR2 ANQGSEA. This clone was seen only a few times. Its antigen is not yet known. No much larger clone exists at a distance of one base, and base qualities are not known. Reading the label with the study, this specimen's time point is: baseline before first vaccination. The vaccinee samples were drawn from two UK trials, COV001 and COV002, one of which was a single-blind randomized controlled phase 2/3 trial testing AZD1222 (ChAdOx1 nCoV-19) in healthy adults. Trial participant PBMC samples were collected at day 0 and day 28 after the second dose for TCRbeta chain sequencing.

The sequencing used peripheral blood, collected on day 0 of AZD1222 vaccination. This clonotype was sampled from an adult in good health. The rearrangement joined TRBV29-1 to TRBJ2-1, with the D gene not clear enough to name. The CDR3 here reads CSVLRPTTNEQFF. The DNA sequence is as follows: TGCAGCGTTCTCCGACCAACTACCAATGAGCAGTTCTTC.